A single sample gave rise to the 32 T cell receptor beta chains below, sequenced in a study of T cells after posttransplantation cyclophosphamide (dated by TCRdb to about 2016). To count as naive, T cells had to be viable CD3+CD4+ or CD3+CD8+ cells with a CCR7+CD45RA+CD45RO-CD95-CD27+CD28+ profile. The method was the immunoSEQ multiplex PCR assay. Imported from immuneACCESS, the table was reduced by TCRdb to in-frame sequences with V and J called. These copies leave out some clones; in studies compared against another copy, an unresolved V gene accounts for under half, and the cause of the remainder is not known. For this sample there are about 32,000 clones; approximately 90% appear just once. The ten largest clones capture about 0.25% of the sample. The material sequenced was naive CD4+ T cells sorted from PBMCs. The receptors were sampled from an older woman in good health, CMV-negative, and a related stem cell transplant donor.

The genes are TRBV2 and TRBJ2-7; 7 nucleotides match TRBD1. V dropped 7 bases and J dropped 1; count of bases not matched to a gene: 7. CDR1 is SNHLY, CDR2 FYNNEI, per germline. This CDR3 spans 14 amino acids. This chain's CDR3 is CASTKQGFSYEQYF. In DNA form, the CDR3 reads TGTGCCAGCACTAAACAGGGGTTTTCCTACGAGCAGTACTTC.

The CDR3 nucleotides read TGTGCCAGCAGACCCCCTCGTCGGAGGAGCGAGGGTTCTAACTATGGCTACACCTTC. It codes for CASRPPRRRSEGSNYGYTF. The rearrangement links TRBV13 to TRBJ1-2; D call uncertain. Between the trimmed V and J ends, which lost 6 bases and 0 bases, there was a span of 26 bases. CDR3 length: 19 residues. The germline V gene encodes CDR1 PRHDT and CDR2 FYEKMQ (reference sequence).

This clone was counted a few times. The chain combines TRBV2 with TRBJ2-7; TRBD2 aligns across 9 bases. The V and J ends lost 8 bases and 7 bases, in that order; junction bases with no gene match: 6. Looked up from germline, CDR1 is SNHLY and CDR2 is FYNNEI. The CDR3 sequence is 12 residues long. CDR3 nucleotides: TGTGCCAGCGGCGCGGGGGGGAGGGAGCAGTACTTC. It codes for CASGAGGREQYF.

This chain uses TRBV5-5 with TRBJ2-3, with a tentative D call TRBD1 (6 bases). Germline-derived CDR1 and CDR2 are SGHKS and YYEKEE (reference sequence). The CDR3 spans 15 residues. V dropped 2 bases and J dropped 0 bases, with 10 bases sitting between them. As DNA, the CDR3 is TGTGCCAGCAGCTTTGGGGGCTCTAGCACAGATACGCAGTATTTT. This encodes CASSFGGSSTDTQYF.

The chain combines TRBV7-3 with TRBJ2-1; D possibly corresponds to TRBD1 (9 bases). This CDR3 comprises 19 residues. Between the trimmed V and J ends, which lost 5 bases and 8 bases, there was a span of 31 bases. CDR1 SGHTA and CDR2 FQGTGA come from the germline V gene. The CDR3 is CASSPNGTGRIAGIHEQFF. The CDR3, as DNA: TGTGCCAGCAGCCCAAACGGGACAGGGAGAATAGCGGGGATTCATGAGCAGTTCTTC.

V usage is TRBV5-1 and J usage is TRBJ2-7; 9 bases are a match to TRBD1. Germline values: CDR1 SGHRS, CDR2 YFSETQ. Trimming cost V 4 bases and J 1 base; bases outside gene matches: 3. This CDR3 has 14 amino acids. The DNA of the CDR3 is TGCGCCAGCAGCACCGGGACAGGGTCCTACGAGCAGTACTTC. Translation: CASSTGTGSYEQYF.

J is TRBJ2-7 and V is TRBV18; TRBD1 aligns across 8 bases. Germline V gene lookup returns CDR1 KGHSH and CDR2 LQKENI. Germline trimming cut 5 bases from V and 1 base from J; bases unmatched to any gene: 7. CDR3 length equals 15 residues. For the CDR3, the DNA is TGTGCCAGCTCATTCGGGACAGGTCTTTCCTACGAGCAGTACTTC. Translation: CASSFGTGLSYEQYF.

The V and J genes are TRBV30 and TRBJ2-2; TRBD1 matches at 10 bases. Germline V gene sequence: CDR1 GTSNPN, CDR2 SVGIG (reference sequence). Germline trimming cut 7 bases from V and 6 bases from J; bases unmatched to any gene: 5. The CDR3 runs 13 residues. This CDR3 reads CAYRDRGAGELFF. The DNA for the CDR3 is TGTGCCTACCGGGACAGGGGCGCCGGGGAGCTGTTTTTT.

The gene calls are TRBV9 and TRBJ2-1; 7 bases are shared with TRBD1. CDR3 length: 12 amino acids. V dropped 3 bases and J dropped 8; count of bases not matched to a gene: 2. Germline lookup yields CDR1 SGDLS and CDR2 YYNGEE. The CDR3: CASSATGHEQFF. In DNA, the CDR3 is TGTGCCAGCAGCGCGACAGGGCATGAGCAGTTCTTC. Supplemented by reference TRBV9 and TRBJ2-1, the full variable domain reads DSGVTQTPKHLITATGQRVTLRCSPRSGDLSVYWYQQSLDQGLQFLIQYYNGEERAKGNILERFSAQQFPDLHSELNLSSLELGDSALYFCASSATGHEQFFGPGTRLTVL.

The rearrangement links TRBV19 to TRBJ2-7, with 11 bases matching TRBD2. The CDR3 totals 14 residues. J lost 0 bases, V lost 10 bases, and 5 bases had no gene match. Germline CDR1 reads LNHDA; CDR2 reads SQIVND (reference sequence). The CDR3 coding sequence is TGTGCCACCGTAGCGGGAGGGAGCTCCTACGAGCAGTACTTC. Its protein product is CATVAGGSSYEQYF.

This clone appeared once. This rearrangement joins TRBV7-3 to TRBJ2-3; 9 positions match TRBD2. CDR1 and CDR2 (germline): SGHTA, FQGTGA. Trimming at V came to 5 bases and at J to 3 bases, leaving 9 bases not matched to a gene. The CDR3 is 16 amino acids. CDR3 protein: CASSPRSGGATDTQYF. In DNA form, the CDR3 reads TGTGCCAGCAGCCCCCGTAGCGGGGGAGCGACAGATACGCAGTATTTT.

The sample holds one count of this clone. V gene TRBV5-1 combines with J gene TRBJ1-4, with D possibly matching TRBD1 (5 bases). Trimming cost V 5 bases and J 5 bases, with 19 bases left between them. The CDR3 is 16 amino acids. CDR1 is SGHRS, CDR2 YFSETQ, per germline. The CDR3 here is CASSSQARQANEKLFF. In DNA form, the CDR3 reads TGCGCCAGCAGTTCACAGGCTCGTCAGGCCAATGAAAAACTGTTTTTT.

The chain carries TRBV4-1 and TRBJ1-2; 12 bases align to TRBD1. The CDR3 consists of 16 residues. Looked up from germline, CDR1 is MGHRA and CDR2 is YSYEKL. Unmatched junction bases numbered 8, after V lost 4 bases and J lost 5 bases. The CDR3, as DNA: TGCGCCAGCAGCCCGGGGGGACAGGGGGCGAGTTATGGCTACACCTTC. Translated, it gives CASSPGGQGASYGYTF.

The chain recombines TRBV5-1 with TRBJ1-3; 7 bases are shared with TRBD1. The V gene's germline CDR1 is SGHRS and CDR2 YFSETQ. The CDR3 totals 15 residues. The trim removed 2 bases at V and 0 bases at J, leaving 2 bases unmatched. The CDR3 region has the DNA TGCGCCAGCAGCTTCGGGACAGTCTCTGGAAACACCATATATTTT. It encodes CASSFGTVSGNTIYF. The variable domain in full, completed from reference TRBV5-1 and TRBJ1-3, reads KAGVTQTPRYLIKTRGQQVTLSCSPISGHRSVSWYQQTPGQGLQFLFEYFSETQRNKGNFPGRFSGRQFSNSRSEMNVSTLELGDSALYLCASSFGTVSGNTIYFGEGSWLTVV.

In this sample, this clone turned up once. The chain combines TRBV28 with TRBJ1-3, with no clear D. The ends were cut back, 4 bases at V and 7 bases at J, with 17 bases in the middle. Germline V lookup: CDR1 MDHEN, CDR2 SYDVKM. The CDR3 has 15 amino acids. The CDR3 region is CASSSGRPSRNTIYF. The DNA for the CDR3 is TGTGCCAGCAGTTCCGGCCGTCCATCTAGGAACACCATATATTTT.

V and J are TRBV9 and TRBJ2-2, with 8 bases fitting TRBD1. The CDR3 sequence is 15 residues long. Germline V gene lookup returns CDR1 SGDLS and CDR2 YYNGEE. V was clipped by 2 bases and J by 4 bases; unmatched bases: 4. CDR3 sequence reads: CASSVRGPGTGELFF. The CDR3, as DNA: TGTGCCAGCAGCGTCAGGGGGCCCGGCACCGGGGAGCTGTTTTTT.

The gene calls are TRBV19 and TRBJ1-2; no definite D call. CDR1 is LNHDA and CDR2 is SQIVND in the germline V gene (reference sequence). V was cut by 3 bases and J by 4 bases, with 12 bases left in between. This CDR3 has 14 residues. The CDR3 region has the DNA TGTGCCAGTAGTATGAAGCCATTGAGCTATGGCTACACCTTC. Residues: CASSMKPLSYGYTF.

The chain is built from TRBV6-5 and TRBJ1-2; 8 positions match TRBD1. The CDR3 sequence is 14 residues long. Germline lookup yields CDR1 MNHEY and CDR2 SVGAGI. The trim removed 5 bases at V and 8 bases at J, leaving 10 bases unmatched. This chain's CDR3 is CASSNGQGFFGYTF. CDR3 DNA: TGTGCCAGCAGTAATGGACAGGGTTTTTTCGGCTACACCTTC.

This chain joins TRBV5-1 and TRBJ1-1; D is unclear. The germline V gene has CDR1 SGHRS and CDR2 YFSETQ. V gave up 0 bases and J gave up 8 bases, with 14 bases separating them. The CDR3 length is 14 residues. In DNA form, the CDR3 reads TGCGCCAGCAGCTTGGAGGGCGGACTTCCAGAAGCTTTCTTT. This translates into CASSLEGGLPEAFF.

The V and J genes are TRBV27 and TRBJ2-2, with 7 bases fitting TRBD1. V shed 2 bases, J shed 2 bases, and the junction held 2 bases outside the gene matches. The germline V gene encodes CDR1 MNHEY and CDR2 SMNVEV (reference sequence). The CDR3 has 15 residues. This chain's CDR3 is CASSLRDSNTGELFF. CDR3 DNA: TGTGCCAGCAGTTTAAGGGACAGTAACACCGGGGAGCTGTTTTTT.

The chain couples TRBV10-3 to TRBJ1-1, with D possibly TRBD1 on 6 matching bases. This CDR3 is 14 amino acids long. The germline V and J ends were trimmed by 6 bases and 4 bases, with 15 bases remaining between them. The germline V gene has CDR1 ENHRY and CDR2 SYGVKD. CDR3 amino acids: CAIRPDSGGTEAFF. Written as DNA, the CDR3 is TGTGCCATCAGGCCGGACAGCGGAGGCACTGAAGCTTTCTTT.

The V call is TRBV6-1, the J call TRBJ2-5; the match to TRBD1 covers 7 bases. V shed 6 bases and J 5 bases; nucleotides not matched to a gene: 9. The CDR3 runs to 14 residues. Germline V gene data show CDR1 as MNHNS and CDR2 as SASEGT. The CDR3: CASREIQGWETQYF. CDR3 in DNA: TGTGCCAGCAGGGAAATACAGGGGTGGGAGACCCAGTACTTC.

The gene calls are TRBV27 and TRBJ2-7; D might be TRBD1 (6 bases). Germline CDR1 MNHEY, CDR2 SMNVEV (reference sequence). With 8 bases removed from V and 2 bases from J, the gap between germline ends came to 16 bases. The CDR3 is 14 residues long. CDR3: CASAPVDRTYEQYF. The CDR3 region has the DNA TGTGCCAGCGCCCCGGTGGACAGAACCTACGAGCAGTACTTC.

V and J are TRBV18 and TRBJ1-2; 11 nucleotides match TRBD1. V shed 6 bases, J shed 3 bases, and the junction held 6 bases outside the gene matches. CDR3 size: 15 residues. Germline values: CDR1 KGHSH, CDR2 LQKENI. Here the CDR3 reads CASSPGTGGHYGYTF. Here the CDR3 DNA reads TGTGCCAGCTCTCCCGGGACAGGGGGTCACTATGGCTACACCTTC.

The V and J genes are TRBV19 and TRBJ2-7; 7 positions match TRBD2. This CDR3 comprises 13 residues. Germline V lookup: CDR1 LNHDA, CDR2 SQIVND (reference sequence). With 8 bases clipped from V and 2 bases from J, the junction kept 6 bases outside the gene matches. The CDR3 here is CASSPSGTYEQYF. The CDR3 region has the DNA TGTGCCAGTTCCCCTAGCGGAACCTACGAGCAGTACTTC.

This CDR3 is CASRHPRGTLKSYEQYF. The CDR3 DNA reads as TGTGCCAGCAGGCATCCACGGGGGACCCTAAAATCTTACGAGCAGTACTTC. The V and J genes are TRBV2 and TRBJ2-7, with a possible D match to TRBD2 (6 bases). CDR1 and CDR2 from the germline V gene are SNHLY and FYNNEI. V dropped 6 bases and J dropped 4 bases, with 25 bases sitting between them. The CDR3 sequence is 17 residues long.

This clone came up once. The chain is built from TRBV5-8 and TRBJ2-3; 9 bases line up with TRBD2. V was clipped by 4 bases and J by 0 bases; unmatched bases: 9. The CDR3 runs 17 residues. CDR1 and CDR2 (germline): SGHTS, YDEGEE. In DNA form, the CDR3 reads TGTGCCAGCAGCCTGAGAGGGACTAGCCCTAGCACAGATACGCAGTATTTT. Translating it yields CASSLRGTSPSTDTQYF.

This chain connects TRBV30 to TRBJ1-5; D ambiguous. The germline V and J ends were trimmed by 0 bases and 6 bases, with 9 bases remaining between them. Germline loops: CDR1 GTSNPN, CDR2 SVGIG (reference sequence). This CDR3 region has 13 residues. The CDR3 nucleotides are TGTGCCTGGAGTGTACAAGAATCTCAGCCCCAGCATTTT. Amino acids: CAWSVQESQPQHF.

The chain couples TRBV9 to TRBJ2-7; D remains unclear. Germline CDR1 and CDR2: SGDLS and YYNGEE. V shed 1 base and J shed 0 bases, with 8 bases lying between them. The CDR3 is made up of 14 amino acids. In DNA, the CDR3 is TGTGCCAGCAGCGTACTTCAGAACTCCTACGAGCAGTACTTC. Amino acid sequence: CASSVLQNSYEQYF.

The J gene is TRBJ2-7, the V gene TRBV19; D not resolved. V was cut by 4 bases and J by 1 base, with 14 bases left in between. CDR1 LNHDA and CDR2 SQIVND come from the germline V gene (reference sequence). The CDR3 contains 15 residues. The CDR3 here is CASSRQETPSYEQYF. CDR3 nucleotide sequence: TGTGCCAGTAGTAGACAAGAGACACCTTCCTACGAGCAGTACTTC.

The rearrangement uses TRBV28 and TRBJ1-5, with 7 bases that match TRBD1. Germline V gene lookup returns CDR1 MDHEN and CDR2 SYDVKM. V lost 4 bases and J lost 2; bases outside the gene matches: 2. This CDR3 comprises 14 residues. This CDR3 reads CASSSGGGNQPQHF. Written as DNA, the CDR3 is TGTGCCAGCAGTTCAGGGGGTGGCAATCAGCCCCAGCATTTT.

The chain carries TRBV14 and TRBJ2-7, with D perhaps matching TRBD2 (6 bases). Germline CDR1 is SGHDN and CDR2 is FVKESK. This CDR3 is built from 14 residues. V lost 1 base, J lost 3 bases, and 10 bases lay in between. In DNA form, the CDR3 reads TGTGCCAGCAGCCAAGGGGACTCCTACTACGAGCAGTACTTC. This encodes CASSQGDSYYEQYF.